This TCR beta chain was identified in a study of T cells expressing NK-cell markers. This CDR3 spans 16 amino acids. Germline V gene data show CDR1 as LGHDT and CDR2 as YNNKEL (reference sequence). One entry per CDR3 protein, without DNA, is what TCRdb gives after re-calling the 5' RACE reads. In all, the sample yields almost 450,000 distinct CDR3 sequences. Sequences were obtained from blood T cells: a sorted CD56 or NKG2C T cell subset, CD4+ or CD8+ T cells, or bulk PBMC T cells (not recorded which). This chain links TRBV3-1 with TRBJ2-1; TCRdb reports TRBD2, a call that lacks DNA to check it against. This receptor was obtained from a woman aged 18 to 69 in good health. CDR3: CASSLAGISGRVEQFF.